The 20 T cell receptor beta chains reported below all come from one sample, sequenced in a study of blood T cell repertoires in COVID-19. Generated by immunoSEQ multiplex PCR, the TCRdb table keeps only in-frame clones and is missing some. The table shows 310,000 or so clones, with about 90% occurring only once. Sequenced sample: peripheral blood. The origin of the receptors is a woman aged 45-65 years who had recovered from COVID-19.

This chain's CDR3 is CASSETRDRKAFF. CDR3 sequence (DNA): TGTGCCAGCAGTGAAACGAGGGATCGGAAAGCTTTCTTT. The chain joins TRBV6-4 to TRBJ1-1; D remains ambiguous. From germline, CDR1 is MRHNA and CDR2 SNTAGT. CDR3 length: 13 residues. Trimming took off 3 bases at V and 9 bases at J, with 14 bases between the two ends.

V gene TRBV9 combines with J gene TRBJ2-7; tentatively, D is TRBD2 (5 bases). Germline V CDR1 and CDR2: SGDLS, YYNGEE. The CDR3 is made up of 16 amino acids. Trimming cost V 3 bases and J 5 bases, with 21 bases left between them. The CDR3 is CASSGPSPRGDHEQYF. As DNA, the CDR3 is TGTGCCAGCAGCGGCCCCTCCCCCCGGGGAGATCACGAGCAGTACTTC.

V and J are TRBV5-1 and TRBJ2-2; D uncertain. There are 11 residues in the CDR3. In germline, CDR1 is SGHRS, CDR2 YFSETQ. V lost 5 bases and J 5 bases, leaving 4 bases between the germline ends. CDR3 nucleotide sequence: TGCGCCAGCAGTATGACCGGGGAGCTGTTTTTT. It codes for CASSMTGELFF.

The rearrangement links TRBV15 to TRBJ1-2; the match to TRBD1 covers 7 bases. From germline, CDR1 is LNHNV and CDR2 YYDKDF (reference sequence). This CDR3 spans 15 amino acids. Losses at the gene ends were 0 bases for V and 8 bases for J; bases not matched to a gene: 9. In DNA, the CDR3 is TGTGCCACCAGCAGAGATGGTTCACAGGGGCGAGGCTACACCTTC. Protein product: CATSRDGSQGRGYTF.

The chain links TRBV7-2 to TRBJ1-2, with 8 bases lining up with TRBD1. The CDR3 sequence is 14 residues long. Trimming removed 5 bases from V and 2 bases from J; junction bases left unmatched: 4. CDR1 and CDR2 (germline): SGHTA, FQGNSA. CDR3 coding DNA: TGTGCCAGCAGCCCAAGGACAGGGAACTATGGCTACACCTTC. Translated: CASSPRTGNYGYTF.

This chain connects TRBV3-1 (or the pseudogene TRBV3-2) to TRBJ1-2; the D is unclear. Germline values: CDR1 LGHDT, CDR2 YNNKEL (reference sequence). The CDR3 sequence is 13 residues long. V was shortened by 2 bases and J by 8 bases, with 12 bases between the two germline ends. CDR3 in amino acids: CASSQPQAIGYTF. For the CDR3, the DNA is TGTGCCAGCAGCCAACCTCAGGCCATAGGCTACACCTTC.

V is TRBV7-6 and J is TRBJ2-7, with D possibly TRBD2 on 5 matching bases. The V gene lost 4 bases and the J gene lost 0 bases, with 13 bases spanning the gap. The germline V gene has CDR1 SGHVS and CDR2 FNYEAQ. The CDR3 totals 15 residues. For the CDR3, the DNA is TGTGCCAGCAGCTCTGCGGGTGGGCTCTCCTACGAGCAGTACTTC. This gives the protein CASSSAGGLSYEQYF.

The chain links TRBV15 to TRBJ2-7; 12 bases match TRBD2. Germline assignment: CDR1 LNHNV and CDR2 YYDKDF (reference sequence). There are 15 residues in the CDR3. Trimming at V came to 5 bases and at J to 2 bases, leaving 4 bases not matched to a gene. The CDR3: CATSVRLAGAYEQYF. The DNA for the CDR3 is TGTGCCACCAGCGTTCGACTAGCGGGAGCCTACGAGCAGTACTTC.

This clone appeared a single time. V gene TRBV19 combines with J gene TRBJ1-1; TRBD1 agrees at 9 bases. The V gene end was trimmed by 5 bases and the J gene end by 7 bases; junction bases not matched to a gene: 11. The germline gives CDR1 LNHDA, CDR2 SQIVND (reference sequence). The CDR3 is made up of 15 amino acids. The CDR3 reads CASSPQDRGGGEAFF. The CDR3 DNA reads as TGTGCCAGTAGTCCTCAGGACAGGGGAGGCGGTGAAGCTTTCTTT.

The chain carries TRBV27 and TRBJ2-7, with TRBD2 matching over 7 bases. Looked up from germline, CDR1 is MNHEY and CDR2 is SMNVEV (reference sequence). CDR3 length: 14 amino acids. V gave up 4 bases and J gave up 5 bases; unmatched junction bases: 8. The CDR3 is CASSSREGRDEQYF. Here the CDR3 DNA reads TGTGCCAGCAGTTCTAGGGAGGGCCGCGACGAGCAGTACTTC.

This sequence joins TRBV9 and TRBJ1-6; no clear D gene. Trimming removed 0 bases at V and 5 bases at J, with 9 bases between. Germline loops: CDR1 SGDLS, CDR2 YYNGEE. This CDR3 spans 15 amino acids. The CDR3 loop reads CASSVEAANNSPLHF. The CDR3 coding sequence is TGTGCCAGCAGCGTAGAGGCAGCGAATAATTCACCCCTCCACTTT.

This chain connects TRBV4-2 to TRBJ1-2; 10 positions agree with TRBD1. The germline gives CDR1 LGHNA, CDR2 YNFKEQ. The CDR3 length is 16 residues. The V segment lost 0 bases and the J segment 7 bases; nucleotides outside the gene matches: 8. The CDR3 DNA sequence: TGTGCCAGCAGCCAAGATTGGAGACAGGGGGCATCTGGCTACACCTTC. Translated: CASSQDWRQGASGYTF.

This chain links TRBV4-2 with TRBJ2-7, with 11 bases matching TRBD2. J was trimmed by 3 bases and V by 4 bases; bases with no gene match: 8. This CDR3 comprises 16 residues. Germline loops: CDR1 LGHNA, CDR2 YNFKEQ. The CDR3 here is CASSLGLAGLSYEQYF. CDR3 nucleotide sequence: TGTGCCAGCAGCCTAGGACTAGCGGGTTTGAGCTACGAGCAGTACTTC.

The chain joins TRBV30 to TRBJ2-2, with 8 positions matching TRBD2. The germline V gene encodes CDR1 GTSNPN and CDR2 SVGIG (reference sequence). The CDR3 totals 15 residues. The J segment lost 2 bases and the V segment lost 2 bases, leaving 4 bases of the junction unmatched. In DNA, the CDR3 is TGTGCCTGGAGTAAAGGACTAGCCAACACCGGGGAGCTGTTTTTT. As protein: CAWSKGLANTGELFF.

This clone has only a few counts. CDR3: CATSDSTSGKWYEQYF. Written as DNA, the CDR3 is TGTGCCACCAGTGATTCGACTAGCGGGAAGTGGTACGAGCAGTACTTC. This chain joins TRBV24-1 and TRBJ2-7, with 11 bases fitting TRBD2. V shed 2 bases and J 4 bases; nucleotides not matched to a gene: 6. Per the germline V gene, CDR1 is KGHDR and CDR2 is SFDVKD. CDR3 length: 16 amino acids.

The rearrangement joins TRBV5-6 to TRBJ1-2; 7 bases map to TRBD1. Trimming removed 5 bases from V and 4 bases from J; junction bases left unmatched: 11. The germline V gene encodes CDR1 SGHDT and CDR2 YYEEEE. The CDR3 runs to 15 residues. CDR3 loop: CASRPTGAASYGYTF. CDR3 sequence (DNA): TGTGCCAGCAGACCCACAGGGGCCGCGTCCTATGGCTACACCTTC.

This chain links TRBV5-1 with TRBJ1-1, with D possibly TRBD1 on 5 matching bases. The CDR3 covers 15 residues. Trimming cost V 4 bases and J 4 bases, with 17 bases left between them. Germline loops: CDR1 SGHRS, CDR2 YFSETQ. The CDR3 DNA sequence: TGCGCCAGCAGCCCGACACCTTCCCAGGGCACTGAAGCTTTCTTT. Translation gives CASSPTPSQGTEAFF.

CDR3 residues: CASRPKWTAYNEQFF. The CDR3 bases are TGTGCAAGTCGCCCTAAATGGACAGCCTACAATGAGCAGTTCTTC. This rearrangement joins TRBV12-2 to TRBJ2-1; the table names TRBD1, a call not compared with the DNA. TRBV12-2 is noted as a pseudogene. The CDR3 contains 15 residues.

The chain links TRBV19 to TRBJ1-2, with a weak D call TRBD1 (5 bases). This CDR3 comprises 13 residues. The germline gives CDR1 LNHDA, CDR2 SQIVND (reference sequence). The V end lost 3 bases, the J end lost 5 bases, and 10 bases lay between the germline ends. CDR3 amino acids: CASSIGGAYGYTF. The CDR3 region has the DNA TGTGCCAGTAGTATCGGAGGGGCGTATGGCTACACCTTC.

V usage is TRBV3-1 (or the pseudogene TRBV3-2) and J usage is TRBJ1-4; tentative D call: TRBD1 (5 bases). Deletions cut 1 base from V and 6 bases from J, with 12 bases between. The CDR3 is 15 residues long. In germline, CDR1 is LGHDT, CDR2 YNNKEL (reference sequence). The CDR3 region is CASSQVFSGYEKLFF. In DNA, the CDR3 is TGTGCCAGCAGCCAAGTCTTTTCAGGGTATGAAAAACTGTTTTTT.